This TCR beta chain was found in a study of tumor and adjacent non-tumor tissue in lung cancer. Study outcomes and limitations: Tumor tissue had significantly higher TCR diversity than normal lung. Shorter survival was associated with higher TCR diversity in tumors.

Comments on this clonotype: Its target is not known. The junction and the germline gene differ at one end; a read error may be behind it.

The CDR3 has 16 amino acids. Germline lookup yields CDR1 MNHNS and CDR2 SASEGT. This sample's RNA came from whole unsorted tissue. Three rounds of nested PCR, following a modified ARM-PCR protocol, produced the TCRbeta library. TCRdb ran MiXCR on the multiplex PCR reads and lists one entry per CDR3 protein. The table lists about 200,000 distinct CDR3 sequences, 70% to 75% of them singletons. The TCR sequence derives from a man in his 60s with non-small cell lung cancer. The chain combines TRBV6-1 with TRBJ2-1; D possibly corresponds to TRBD1 (5 bases). The source material was lung tumor tissue. The CDR3 region is CASSRTQDNAYKEQFF. In DNA, the CDR3 is TGTGCCAGCAGTCGAACCCAGGACAATGCCTACAAAGAGCAGTTCTTC.